This T cell receptor (beta chain) comes out of a study of T cells in localized non-small cell lung cancer. Study-wide results and limits: Exceeding tumor, uninvolved adjacent lung had the highest T cell clonality.

TCRdb keeps only in-frame clones here, not all; method: immunoSEQ multiplex PCR. Of 70,000 to 100,000 clones listed, around 90% are singletons. The germline V and J ends were trimmed by 3 bases and 8 bases, with 13 bases remaining between them. The CDR3 is made up of 13 amino acids. CDR1 and CDR2 (germline): LNHDA, SQIVND (reference sequence). This clone was counted a single time. Its matching antigen is unknown. This rearrangement joins TRBV19 to TRBJ1-2; the D is unclear. This specimen consisted of PBMCs, obtained before any cancer treatment. The sequence was collected from a woman aged 35 to 75 with stage II squamous cell lung carcinoma. CDR3 sequence: CASSINGERGYTF. The CDR3 DNA reads as TGTGCCAGTAGTATCAACGGAGAGAGAGGCTACACCTTC.